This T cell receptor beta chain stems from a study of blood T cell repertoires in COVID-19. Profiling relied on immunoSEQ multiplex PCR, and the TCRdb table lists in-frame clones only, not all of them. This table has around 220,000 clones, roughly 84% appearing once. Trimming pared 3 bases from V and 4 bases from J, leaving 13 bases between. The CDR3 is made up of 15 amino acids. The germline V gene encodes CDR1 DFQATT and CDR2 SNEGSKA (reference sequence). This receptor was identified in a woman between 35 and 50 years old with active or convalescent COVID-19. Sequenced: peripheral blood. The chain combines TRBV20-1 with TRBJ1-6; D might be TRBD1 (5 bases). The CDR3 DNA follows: TGCAGTGCTAGTATCCGGCAGGGTTATAATTCACCCCTCCACTTT. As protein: CSASIRQGYNSPLHF.